The T cell receptor beta chain under discussion was sequenced for a study of blood T cell repertoires in COVID-19. Looking at the study overall: Acute and convalescent COVID-19 specimens originated in the United States, Italy and Spain. Sample material is recorded as cDNA or gDNA derived from T cells, B-cell-depleted T cells, or PBMCs.

In the authors' methods: Nucleated cell counts were estimated from reference gene primer amplification. Profiling relied on immunoSEQ multiplex PCR, and the TCRdb table lists in-frame clones only, not all of them. V and J calls and clone size are those listed in that table; D and trimming were worked out from the DNA. Altogether over 250,000 clones are present, around 85% being singletons, with the ten largest covering more than 9.5%. The germline V gene encodes CDR1 LGHDT and CDR2 YNNKEL (reference sequence). V lost 4 bases, J lost 1 base, and 4 bases stayed unmatched. This CDR3 spans 16 amino acids.

The sample taken for sequencing was peripheral blood. This sequence originates from a woman in her seventies with acute or convalescent COVID-19. This rearrangement joins TRBV3-1 (or the pseudogene TRBV3-2) to TRBJ2-3; 11 bases agree with TRBD2. CDR3 nucleotide sequence: TGTGCCAGCAGCCTTACTAGCGGGGGTGGCACAGATACGCAGTATTTT. Protein sequence: CASSLTSGGGTDTQYF.